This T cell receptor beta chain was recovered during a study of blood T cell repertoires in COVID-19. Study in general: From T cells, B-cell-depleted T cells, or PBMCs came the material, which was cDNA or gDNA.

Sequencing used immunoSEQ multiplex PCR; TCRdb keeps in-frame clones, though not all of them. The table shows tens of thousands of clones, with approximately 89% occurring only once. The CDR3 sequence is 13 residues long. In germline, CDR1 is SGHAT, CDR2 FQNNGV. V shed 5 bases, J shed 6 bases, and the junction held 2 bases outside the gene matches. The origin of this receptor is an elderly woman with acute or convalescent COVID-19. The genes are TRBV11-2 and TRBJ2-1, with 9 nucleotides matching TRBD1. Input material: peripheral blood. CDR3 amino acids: CASSPDRGNEQFF. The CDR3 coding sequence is TGTGCCAGCAGCCCGGACAGGGGCAATGAGCAGTTCTTC.